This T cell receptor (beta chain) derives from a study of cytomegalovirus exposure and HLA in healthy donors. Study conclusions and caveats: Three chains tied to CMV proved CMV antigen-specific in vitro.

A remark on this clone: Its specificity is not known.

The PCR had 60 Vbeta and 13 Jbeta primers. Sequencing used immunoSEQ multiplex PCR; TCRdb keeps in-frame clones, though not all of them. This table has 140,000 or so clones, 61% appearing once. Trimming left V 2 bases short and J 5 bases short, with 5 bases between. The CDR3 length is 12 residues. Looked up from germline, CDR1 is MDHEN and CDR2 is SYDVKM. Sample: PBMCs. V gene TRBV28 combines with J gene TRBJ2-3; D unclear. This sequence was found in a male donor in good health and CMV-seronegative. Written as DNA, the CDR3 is TGTGCCAGCAGTTTACCCGGAGATACGCAGTATTTT. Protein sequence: CASSLPGDTQYF. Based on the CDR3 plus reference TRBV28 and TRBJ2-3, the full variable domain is DVKVTQSSRYLVKRTGEKVFLECVQDMDHENMFWYRQDPGLGLRLIYFSYDVKMKEKGDIPEGYSVSREKKERFSLILESASTNQTSMYLCASSLPGDTQYFGPGTRLTVL.